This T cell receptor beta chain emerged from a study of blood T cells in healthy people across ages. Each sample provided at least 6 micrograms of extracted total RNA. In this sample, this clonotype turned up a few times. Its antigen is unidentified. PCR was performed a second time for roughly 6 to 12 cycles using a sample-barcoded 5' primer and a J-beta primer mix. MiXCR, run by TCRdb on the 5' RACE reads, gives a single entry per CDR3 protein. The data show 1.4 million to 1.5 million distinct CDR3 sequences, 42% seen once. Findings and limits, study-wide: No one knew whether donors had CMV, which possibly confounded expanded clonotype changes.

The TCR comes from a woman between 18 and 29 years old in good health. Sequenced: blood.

CDR3 coding DNA: TGTGCCATCAGACTAGCGGCCGTCTACAATGAGCAGTTCTTC. It specifies CAIRLAAVYNEQFF. The chain uses TRBV10-3 and TRBJ2-1, with 8 bases fitting TRBD2. The V gene end was trimmed by 6 bases and the J gene end by 3 bases; junction bases not matched to a gene: 4. The CDR3 is 14 amino acids. CDR1 and CDR2 from the germline V gene are ENHRY and SYGVKD.